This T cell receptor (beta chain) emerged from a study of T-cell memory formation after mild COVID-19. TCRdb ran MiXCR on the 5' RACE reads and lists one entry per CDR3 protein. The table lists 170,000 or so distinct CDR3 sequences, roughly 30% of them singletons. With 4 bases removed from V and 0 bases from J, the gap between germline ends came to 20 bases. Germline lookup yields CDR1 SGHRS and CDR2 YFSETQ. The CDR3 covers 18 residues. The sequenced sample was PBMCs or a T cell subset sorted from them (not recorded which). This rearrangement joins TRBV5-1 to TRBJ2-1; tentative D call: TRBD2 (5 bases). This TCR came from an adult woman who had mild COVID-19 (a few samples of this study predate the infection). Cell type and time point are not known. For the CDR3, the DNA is TGCGCCAGCAGCCCCGGACTCCTTTACACCCGCTCCTACAATGAGCAGTTCTTC. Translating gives CASSPGLLYTRSYNEQFF.